This passage covers 2 T cell receptor beta chains from one sample sequenced in a study of CD8 T cell repertoires and HIV-1 epitope variants. Using immunoSEQ multiplex PCR, the repertoire was profiled, and TCRdb retains in-frame clones only, with some absent. The data show 90,000 or so clones, around 75% seen once. The source material was uncultured baseline CD8+ T cells from peripheral blood mononuclear cells (PBMCs). These receptors were obtained from a male donor with HIV.

The CDR3 protein is CSAPDRINTEAFF. CDR3 coding DNA: TGCAGCGCTCCGGACAGGATAAACACTGAAGCTTTCTTT. The chain employs TRBV29-1 and TRBJ1-1; 7 bases match TRBD1. V was pared by 7 bases and J by 2 bases, with 7 bases of the junction left unmatched. The CDR3 has 13 amino acids. The germline V gene encodes CDR1 SQVTM and CDR2 ANQGSEA.

CDR3 residues: CASSSNIPGLRTDTQYF. The CDR3 DNA is TGTGCCAGCAGCTCGAATATCCCGGGACTACGAACAGATACGCAGTATTTT. The J gene is TRBJ2-3, the V gene TRBV7-9; 7 bases fit TRBD2. CDR1 and CDR2 (germline): SEHNR, FQNEAQ (reference sequence). V shed 4 bases, J shed 3 bases, and the junction held 13 bases outside the gene matches. This CDR3 is 17 amino acids long.